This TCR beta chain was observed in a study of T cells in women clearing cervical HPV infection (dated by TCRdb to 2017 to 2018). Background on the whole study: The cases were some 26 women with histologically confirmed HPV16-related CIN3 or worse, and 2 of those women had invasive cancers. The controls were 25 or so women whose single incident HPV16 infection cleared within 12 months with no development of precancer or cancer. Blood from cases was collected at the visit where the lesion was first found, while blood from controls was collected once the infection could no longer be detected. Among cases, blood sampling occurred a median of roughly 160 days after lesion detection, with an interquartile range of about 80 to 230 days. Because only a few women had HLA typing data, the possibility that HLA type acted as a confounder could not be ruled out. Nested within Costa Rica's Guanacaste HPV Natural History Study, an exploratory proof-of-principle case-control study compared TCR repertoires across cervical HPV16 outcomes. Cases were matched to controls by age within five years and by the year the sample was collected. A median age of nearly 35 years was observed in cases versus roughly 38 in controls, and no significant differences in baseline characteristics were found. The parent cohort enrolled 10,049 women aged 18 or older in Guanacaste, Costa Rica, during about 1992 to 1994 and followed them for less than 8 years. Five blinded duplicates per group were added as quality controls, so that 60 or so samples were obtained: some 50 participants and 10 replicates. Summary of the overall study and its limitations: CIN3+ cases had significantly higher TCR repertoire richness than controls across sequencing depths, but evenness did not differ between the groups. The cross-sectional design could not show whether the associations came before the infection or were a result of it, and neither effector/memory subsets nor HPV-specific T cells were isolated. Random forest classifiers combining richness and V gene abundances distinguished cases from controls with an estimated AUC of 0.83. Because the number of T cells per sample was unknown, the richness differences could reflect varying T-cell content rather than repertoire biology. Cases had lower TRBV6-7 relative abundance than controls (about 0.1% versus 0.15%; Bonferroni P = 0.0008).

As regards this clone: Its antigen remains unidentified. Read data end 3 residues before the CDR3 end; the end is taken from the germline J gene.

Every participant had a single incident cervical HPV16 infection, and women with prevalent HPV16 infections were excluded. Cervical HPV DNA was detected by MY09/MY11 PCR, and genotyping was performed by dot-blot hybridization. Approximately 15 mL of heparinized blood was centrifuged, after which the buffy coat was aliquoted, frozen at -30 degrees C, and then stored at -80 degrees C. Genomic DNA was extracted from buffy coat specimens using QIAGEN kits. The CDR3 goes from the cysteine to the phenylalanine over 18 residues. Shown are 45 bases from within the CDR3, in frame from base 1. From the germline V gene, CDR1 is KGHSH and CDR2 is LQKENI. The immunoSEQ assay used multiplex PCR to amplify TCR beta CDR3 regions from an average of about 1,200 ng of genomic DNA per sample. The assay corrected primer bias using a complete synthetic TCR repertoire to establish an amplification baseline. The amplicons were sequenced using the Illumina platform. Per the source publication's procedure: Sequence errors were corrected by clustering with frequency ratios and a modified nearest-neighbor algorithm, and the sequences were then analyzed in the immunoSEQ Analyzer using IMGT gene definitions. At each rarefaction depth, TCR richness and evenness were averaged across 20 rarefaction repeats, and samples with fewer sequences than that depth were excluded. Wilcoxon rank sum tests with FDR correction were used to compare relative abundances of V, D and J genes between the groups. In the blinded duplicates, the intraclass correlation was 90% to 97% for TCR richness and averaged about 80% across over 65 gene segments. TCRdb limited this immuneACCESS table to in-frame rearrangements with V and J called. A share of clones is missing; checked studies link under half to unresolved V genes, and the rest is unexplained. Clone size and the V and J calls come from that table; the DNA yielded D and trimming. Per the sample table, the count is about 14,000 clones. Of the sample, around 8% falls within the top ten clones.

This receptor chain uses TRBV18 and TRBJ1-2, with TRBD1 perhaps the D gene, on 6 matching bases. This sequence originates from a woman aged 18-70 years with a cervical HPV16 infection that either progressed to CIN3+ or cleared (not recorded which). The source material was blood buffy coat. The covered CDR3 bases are TGTGCCAGCTCAACGCTTGCCGGGACTAGCGGGAACGGGGGCGAC. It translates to CASSTLAGTSGNGGD. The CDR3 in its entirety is CASSTLAGTSGNGGDYTF.